Below are 9 T cell receptor beta chains sequenced from a single sample in a study of blood T cell repertoires in COVID-19. Profiling relied on immunoSEQ multiplex PCR, and the TCRdb table lists in-frame clones only, not all of them. The sample lists under 450,000 clones, around 89% seen once, with around 12% in the top ten. Specimen: peripheral blood. These receptors were collected from a woman between 50 and 59 years old with COVID-19, enrolled during active disease.

The chain joins TRBV15 to TRBJ1-2; TRBD1 might be the D (6 bases). Germline-derived CDR1 and CDR2 are LNHNV and YYDKDF (reference sequence). This CDR3 has 14 amino acids. The V end lost 0 bases, the J end lost 4 bases, and 9 bases lay between the germline ends. CDR3 region: CATSRDQGSYGYTF. The CDR3 bases are TGTGCCACCAGCAGAGATCAGGGGAGCTATGGCTACACCTTC.

The rearrangement uses TRBV7-2 and TRBJ1-1; D is perhaps TRBD1 (5 bases). The CDR3 has 14 amino acids. In germline, CDR1 is SGHTA, CDR2 FQGNSA. The V gene lost 1 base and the J gene lost 3 bases, with 9 bases spanning the gap. The CDR3 region is CASSLVRQYTEAFF. CDR3 DNA: TGTGCCAGCAGCTTAGTAAGACAGTACACTGAAGCTTTCTTT.

The chain employs TRBV29-1 and TRBJ1-2, with 9 positions matching TRBD1. J lost 2 bases, V lost 6 bases, and 1 base had no gene match. Per the germline V gene, CDR1 is SQVTM and CDR2 is ANQGSEA. The CDR3 spans 12 residues. The CDR3 spells CSVTGGNYGYTF. The CDR3 DNA follows: TGCAGCGTAACAGGGGGCAACTATGGCTACACCTTC.

The CDR3: CASSLIHLGTEAGELFF. CDR3 DNA sequence: TGTGCCAGCAGCCTGATCCATCTAGGGACAGAGGCCGGGGAGCTGTTTTTT. The chain has TRBV7-9 and TRBJ2-2, with 7 bases that match TRBD1. J was trimmed by 6 bases and V by 5 bases; bases with no gene match: 15. CDR3 length equals 17 residues. CDR1 is SEHNR, CDR2 FQNEAQ, per germline (reference sequence). Supplemented by reference TRBV7-9 and TRBJ2-2, the full variable domain reads DTGVSQNPRHKITKRGQNVTFRCDPISEHNRLYWYRQTLGQGPEFLTYFQNEAQLEKSRLLSDRFSAERPKGSFSTLEIQRTEQGDSAMYLCASSLIHLGTEAGELFFGEGSRLTVL.

The chain employs TRBV6-6 and TRBJ1-2; TRBD1 is a possible D gene (5 bases). Trimming shortened V by 3 bases and J by 12 bases, and 11 bases separated the two germline ends. The CDR3 is 11 residues long. Germline loops: CDR1 MNHNY, CDR2 SVGAGI (reference sequence). This CDR3 reads CASSYQGRNTF. CDR3 bases: TGTGCCAGCAGTTATCAGGGCAGGAACACCTTC.

The V call is TRBV12-1, the J call TRBJ2-1; the table's D call, TRBD2, was not checked against the DNA. TRBV12-1 is tagged as a pseudogene. This CDR3 is built from 16 residues. The CDR3, as DNA: TGTGCCAGCAGCCCCCCGGACTTTAGCTCCTACAATGAGCAGTTCTTC. Encoded protein: CASSPPDFSSYNEQFF.

To note about this clone: The same CDR3 arises from other DNA sequences in this sample as well. The DNA of the CDR3 is TGTGCCAGCAGTTTAGGACAGTCCTACGAGCAGTACTTC. It translates to CASSLGQSYEQYF. The rearrangement uses TRBV6-5 and TRBJ2-7, with D tentatively TRBD1 (6 bases). The CDR3 is 13 residues long. Trimming took off 4 bases at V and 1 base at J, with 8 bases between the two ends. CDR1 and CDR2 (germline): MNHEY, SVGAGI.

The chain joins TRBV5-1 to TRBJ2-1, with 7 bases aligning to TRBD1. This CDR3 has 15 residues. After removal of 2 bases from V and 3 bases from J, the junction contained 5 bases not matched to a gene. CDR1 and CDR2 from the germline V gene are SGHRS and YFSETQ. CDR3 DNA: TGCGCCAGCAGCTTCGGACAGGTTCTCTACAATGAGCAGTTCTTC. It codes for CASSFGQVLYNEQFF. Drawing the rest from reference TRBV5-1 and TRBJ2-1, the complete variable domain is KAGVTQTPRYLIKTRGQQVTLSCSPISGHRSVSWYQQTPGQGLQFLFEYFSETQRNKGNFPGRFSGRQFSNSRSEMNVSTLELGDSALYLCASSFGQVLYNEQFFGPGTRLTVL.

This clone came up a few times. The chain uses TRBV13 and TRBJ1-5; TRBD1 matches at 10 bases. The CDR3 has 14 residues. V lost 4 bases to trimming and J lost 7 bases; unmatched junction nucleotides: 4. CDR1 is PRHDT and CDR2 is FYEKMQ in the germline V gene (reference sequence). CDR3 DNA: TGTGCCAGCAGCTCGGGACAGGGGAACCAGCCCCAGCATTTT. It yields the protein CASSSGQGNQPQHF. Using reference TRBV13 and TRBJ1-5 for the parts outside the CDR3, the full variable domain is AAGVIQSPRHLIKEKRETATLKCYPIPRHDTVYWYQQGPGQDPQFLISFYEKMQSDKGSIPDRFSAQQFSDYHSELNMSSLELGDSALYFCASSSGQGNQPQHFGDGTRLSIL.